This TCR beta chain was sequenced in a study of beta chain features in type 1 diabetes. Notes on the study in general: For Type 1 diabetes patients, all four CD4+ subsets carried TCRB CDR3s that were moderately but significantly shorter.

As every portion of the isolated RNA was reverse transcribed, the sequencing read expressed TCRB transcripts. Repertoires were generated with immunoSEQ multiplex PCR, while TCRdb's copy carries only in-frame clones and drops some. The sample contains hundreds of thousands of clones, more than 13% of which appear only once. The length of the CDR3 is 13 residues. V lost 0 bases, J lost 6 bases, and 9 bases lay in between. Germline V gene lookup returns CDR1 GTSNPN and CDR2 SVGIG (reference sequence). This clone was recorded a few times. The antigen is unknown. This sequence originates from a man between 18 and 35 years old with type 1 diabetes. The chain recombines TRBV30 with TRBJ1-5; no clear D gene. Sequencing used naive CD4+ T cells from blood. The CDR3 loop reads CAWSVSFGQPQHF. The CDR3 region has the DNA TGTGCCTGGAGTGTATCTTTCGGTCAGCCCCAGCATTTT.